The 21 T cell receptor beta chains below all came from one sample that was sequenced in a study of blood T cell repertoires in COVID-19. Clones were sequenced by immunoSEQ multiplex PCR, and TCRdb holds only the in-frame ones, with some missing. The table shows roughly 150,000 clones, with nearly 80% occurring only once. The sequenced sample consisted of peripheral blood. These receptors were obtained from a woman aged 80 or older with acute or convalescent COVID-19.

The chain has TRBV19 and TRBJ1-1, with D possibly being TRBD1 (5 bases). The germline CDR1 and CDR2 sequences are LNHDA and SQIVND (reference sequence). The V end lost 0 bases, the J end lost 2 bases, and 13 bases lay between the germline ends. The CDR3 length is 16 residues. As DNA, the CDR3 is TGTGCCAGTAGTATAGAAAAGGGGCATCCCAACACTGAAGCTTTCTTT. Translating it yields CASSIEKGHPNTEAFF.

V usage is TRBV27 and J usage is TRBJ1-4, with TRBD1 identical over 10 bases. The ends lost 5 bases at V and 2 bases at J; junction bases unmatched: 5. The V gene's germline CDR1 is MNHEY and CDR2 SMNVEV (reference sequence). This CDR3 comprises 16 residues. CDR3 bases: TGTGCCAGCAGTCCTACGACAGGGGGCACTAATGAAAAACTGTTTTTT. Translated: CASSPTTGGTNEKLFF.

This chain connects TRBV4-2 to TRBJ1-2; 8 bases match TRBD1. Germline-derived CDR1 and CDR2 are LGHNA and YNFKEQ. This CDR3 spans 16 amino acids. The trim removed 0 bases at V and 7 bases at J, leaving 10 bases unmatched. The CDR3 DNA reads TGTGCCAGCAGCCAAGATGGACAGGGTGGGGAGTTTGGCTACACCTTC. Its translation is CASSQDGQGGEFGYTF.

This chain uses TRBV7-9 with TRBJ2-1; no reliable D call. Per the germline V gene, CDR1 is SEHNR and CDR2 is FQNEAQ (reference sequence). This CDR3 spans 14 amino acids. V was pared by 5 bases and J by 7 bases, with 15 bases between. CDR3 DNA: TGTGCCAGCAGCCAGGCCCCGGCAGTTAATGAGCAGTTCTTC. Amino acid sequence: CASSQAPAVNEQFF.

The CDR3 coding sequence is TGTGCCAGCAGCCCCTGGACTAGGGGAAGCTCCTACGAGCAGTACTTC. It codes for CASSPWTRGSSYEQYF. V is TRBV13 and J is TRBJ2-7; 7 positions agree with TRBD2. The CDR3 has 16 amino acids. Germline CDR1 and CDR2: PRHDT and FYEKMQ (reference sequence). The ends lost 5 bases at V and 0 bases at J; junction bases unmatched: 10.

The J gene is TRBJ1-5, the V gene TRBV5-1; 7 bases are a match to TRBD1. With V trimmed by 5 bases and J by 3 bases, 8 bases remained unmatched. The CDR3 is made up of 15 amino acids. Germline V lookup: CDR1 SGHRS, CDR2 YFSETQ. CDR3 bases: TGCGCCAGCAGATTACCCGGGACAGACAATCAGCCCCAGCATTTT. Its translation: CASRLPGTDNQPQHF.

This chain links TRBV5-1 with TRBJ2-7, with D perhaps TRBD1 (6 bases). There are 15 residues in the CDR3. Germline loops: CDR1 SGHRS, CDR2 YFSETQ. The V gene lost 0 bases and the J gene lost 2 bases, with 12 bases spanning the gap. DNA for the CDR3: TGCGCCAGCAGCTTGGTTACAGGGAGAACCTACGAGCAGTACTTC. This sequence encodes CASSLVTGRTYEQYF.

The CDR3, as DNA: TGTGCCAGCAGCCCAGGGGCCAATTCACCCCTCCACTTT. Translating gives CASSPGANSPLHF. The chain joins TRBV6-5 to TRBJ1-6; maybe TRBD1 (6 bases). Germline CDR1 MNHEY, CDR2 SVGAGI. With 6 bases removed from V and 7 bases from J, the gap between germline ends came to 10 bases. There are 13 residues in the CDR3.

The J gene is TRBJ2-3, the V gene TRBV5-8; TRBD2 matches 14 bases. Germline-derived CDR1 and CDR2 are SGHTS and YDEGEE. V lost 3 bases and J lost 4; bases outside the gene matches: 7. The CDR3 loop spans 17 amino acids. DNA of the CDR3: TGTGCCAGCAGCTCGGGACTAGCGGGGGCCAACGCAGATACGCAGTATTTT. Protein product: CASSSGLAGANADTQYF.

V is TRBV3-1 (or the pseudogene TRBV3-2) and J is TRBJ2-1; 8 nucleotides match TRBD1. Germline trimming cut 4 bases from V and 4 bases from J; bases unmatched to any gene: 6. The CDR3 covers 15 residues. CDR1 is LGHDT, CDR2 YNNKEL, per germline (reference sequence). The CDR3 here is CASSRSGTGYNEQFF. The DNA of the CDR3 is TGTGCCAGCAGCCGATCCGGGACAGGTTACAATGAGCAGTTCTTC.

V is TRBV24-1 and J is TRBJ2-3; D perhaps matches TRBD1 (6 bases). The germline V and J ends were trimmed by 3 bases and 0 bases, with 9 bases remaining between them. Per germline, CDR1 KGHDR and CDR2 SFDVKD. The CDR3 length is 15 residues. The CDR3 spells CATSDTQGSTDTQYF. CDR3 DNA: TGTGCCACCAGTGATACACAGGGAAGCACAGATACGCAGTATTTT.

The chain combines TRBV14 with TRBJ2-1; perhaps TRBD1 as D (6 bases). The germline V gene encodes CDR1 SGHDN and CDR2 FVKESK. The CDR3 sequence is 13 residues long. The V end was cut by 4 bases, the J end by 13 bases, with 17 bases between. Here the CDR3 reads CASSPSVGALQFF. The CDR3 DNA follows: TGTGCCAGCAGCCCCAGCGTGGGGGCCCTTCAGTTCTTC.

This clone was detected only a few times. As DNA, the CDR3 is TGTGCCAGCAGCCCTAGACAGGGACAAGGCGGCTACACCTTC. Protein sequence: CASSPRQGQGGYTF. J is TRBJ1-2 and V is TRBV7-9; TRBD1 matches at 7 bases. V lost 5 bases, J lost 8 bases, and 11 bases stayed unmatched. Germline-derived CDR1 and CDR2 are SEHNR and FQNEAQ (reference sequence). The CDR3 consists of 14 residues.

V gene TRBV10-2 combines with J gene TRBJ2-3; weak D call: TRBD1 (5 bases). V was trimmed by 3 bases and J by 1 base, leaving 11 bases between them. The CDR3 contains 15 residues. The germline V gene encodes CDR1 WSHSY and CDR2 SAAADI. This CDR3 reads CASSDTQGGTDTQYF. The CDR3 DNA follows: TGCGCCAGCAGTGATACCCAGGGTGGCACAGATACGCAGTATTTT.

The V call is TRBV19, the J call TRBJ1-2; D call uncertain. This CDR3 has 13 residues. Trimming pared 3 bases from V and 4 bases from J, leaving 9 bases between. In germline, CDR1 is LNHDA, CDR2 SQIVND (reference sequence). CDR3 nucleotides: TGTGCCAGTAGTATGAGGGAAACCTATGGCTACACCTTC. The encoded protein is CASSMRETYGYTF.

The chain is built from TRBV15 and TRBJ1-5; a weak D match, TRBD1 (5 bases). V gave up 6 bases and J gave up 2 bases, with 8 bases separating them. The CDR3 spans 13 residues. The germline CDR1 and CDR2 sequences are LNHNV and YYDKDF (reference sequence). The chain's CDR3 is CATSTGRNQPQHF. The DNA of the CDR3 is TGTGCCACCAGTACAGGTCGCAATCAGCCCCAGCATTTT.

The CDR3 DNA reads TGTGCCAGCAGCACAGGACTAGCGGGAGCTGAGCAGTTCTTC. It codes for CASSTGLAGAEQFF. The chain links TRBV11-3 to TRBJ2-1; 13 bases align to TRBD2. Germline-derived CDR1 and CDR2 are SGHNT and YENEEA. V dropped 5 bases and J dropped 9; count of bases not matched to a gene: 4. The CDR3 totals 14 residues. The full variable domain, completed using reference TRBV11-3 and TRBJ2-1, is EAGVVQSPRYKIIEKKQPVAFWCNPISGHNTLYWYLQNLGQGPELLIRYENEEAVDDSQLPKDRFSAERLKGVDSTLKIQPAELGDSAVYLCASSTGLAGAEQFFGPGTRLTVL.

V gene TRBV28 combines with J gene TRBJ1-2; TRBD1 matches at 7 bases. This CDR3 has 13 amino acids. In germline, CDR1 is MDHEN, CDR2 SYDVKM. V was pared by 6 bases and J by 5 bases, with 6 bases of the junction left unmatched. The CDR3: CASRDTGDYGYTF. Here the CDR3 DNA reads TGTGCCAGCAGGGACACAGGGGATTATGGCTACACCTTC.

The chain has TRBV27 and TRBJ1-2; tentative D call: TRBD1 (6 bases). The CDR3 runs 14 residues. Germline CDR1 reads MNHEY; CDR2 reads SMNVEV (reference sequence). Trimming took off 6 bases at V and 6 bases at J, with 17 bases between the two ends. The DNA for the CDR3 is TGTGCCAGCAGATTCGGGGGGGCGTTCAATGGCTACACCTTC. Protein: CASRFGGAFNGYTF.

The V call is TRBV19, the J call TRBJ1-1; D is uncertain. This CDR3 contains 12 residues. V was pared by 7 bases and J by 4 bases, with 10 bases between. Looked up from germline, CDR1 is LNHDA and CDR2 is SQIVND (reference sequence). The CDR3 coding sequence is TGTGCCAGTAAGAGGTCGGGCACTGAAGCTTTCTTT. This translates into CASKRSGTEAFF.

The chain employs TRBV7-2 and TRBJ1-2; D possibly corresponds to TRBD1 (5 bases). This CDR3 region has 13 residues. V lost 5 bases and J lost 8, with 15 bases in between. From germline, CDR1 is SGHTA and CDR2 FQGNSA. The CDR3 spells CASSTPSGLGYTF. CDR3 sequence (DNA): TGTGCCAGCAGCACCCCCTCAGGGTTGGGCTACACCTTC. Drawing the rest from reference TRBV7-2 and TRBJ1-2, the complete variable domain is GAGVSQSPSNKVTEKGKDVELRCDPISGHTALYWYRQSLGQGLEFLIYFQGNSAPDKSGLPSDRFSAERTGGSVSTLTIQRTQQEDSAVYLCASSTPSGLGYTFGSGTRLTVV.